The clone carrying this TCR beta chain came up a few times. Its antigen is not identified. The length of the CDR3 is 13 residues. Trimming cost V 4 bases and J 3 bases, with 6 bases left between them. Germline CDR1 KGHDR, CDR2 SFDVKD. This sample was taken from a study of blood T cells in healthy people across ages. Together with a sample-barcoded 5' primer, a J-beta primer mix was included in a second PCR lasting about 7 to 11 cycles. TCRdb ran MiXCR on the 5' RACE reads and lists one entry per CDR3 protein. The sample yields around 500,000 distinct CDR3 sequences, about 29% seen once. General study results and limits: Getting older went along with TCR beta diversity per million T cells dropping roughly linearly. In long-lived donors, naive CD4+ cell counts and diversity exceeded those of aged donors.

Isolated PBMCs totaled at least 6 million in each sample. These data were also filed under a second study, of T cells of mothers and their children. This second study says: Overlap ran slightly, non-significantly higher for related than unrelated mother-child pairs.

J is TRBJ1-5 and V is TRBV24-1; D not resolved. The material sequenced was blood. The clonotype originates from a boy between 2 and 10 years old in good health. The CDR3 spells CATSEGFNQPQHF. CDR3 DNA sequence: TGTGCCACCAGTGAAGGTTTCAATCAGCCCCAGCATTTT.